This T cell receptor beta chain was sequenced in a study of T cells after yellow fever vaccination. This CDR3 comprises 17 residues. CDR1 ENHRY and CDR2 SYGVKD come from the germline V gene. V lost 0 bases, J lost 10 bases, and 16 bases stayed unmatched. In this sample, this clonotype turned up many times. The antigen remains unidentified. MiXCR, applied by TCRdb to the 5' RACE reads, yields one record per CDR3 protein. The sample has 400,000 or so distinct CDR3 sequences; 6.2% are singletons. Notes on the study in general: A small proportion of clonotypes was detected in both the CD4 and CD8 compartments. After the booster, 95% to 98% of CD4 and 75% to 90% of CD8 primary-response clones were re-detected. The study found a weaker secondary response that peaked faster, day 5 versus 15.

The specimen comprised PBMCs, sampled 5 days after the yellow fever booster vaccination. This sequence joins TRBV10-3 and TRBJ2-3, with TRBD1 identical over 7 bases. This TCR was recovered from a man in his thirties or forties who received the YFV17D yellow fever vaccine. This CDR3 is CAISESRAGTATGAQYF. The CDR3 nucleotides are TGTGCCATCAGTGAGTCCAGGGCCGGGACAGCCACGGGCGCGCAGTATTTT.